At least ten counts were recorded for the clone carrying this TCR beta chain. The target antigen is unknown. With V trimmed by 4 bases and J by 0 bases, 1 base remained unmatched. This CDR3 region has 15 residues. CDR1 is ENHRY and CDR2 is SYGVKD in the germline V gene. This record belongs to a study of blood T cells in healthy people across ages. Sample-barcoded 5' priming and a J-beta primer mix drove a second PCR of 7 to 11 cycles. One entry per CDR3 protein results from TCRdb running MiXCR on the 5' RACE reads. The data contain over 950,000 distinct CDR3 sequences, around two fifths of them seen just once; the ten biggest clones take up 13%. The study recruited healthy Caucasian donors from Russia who were aged about 6 to 95. Broader study findings: Long-lived donors exceeded aged donors in naive CD4+ cells and diversity. The CMV status of each donor remained undetermined, and this could have confounded shifts in expanded clonotypes.

This sequence was found in a man between 18 and 35 years old in good health. V usage is TRBV10-3 and J usage is TRBJ1-2, with TRBD1 matching over 11 bases. Material: blood. This CDR3 reads CAISGTGGANYGYTF. CDR3 bases: TGTGCCATCAGTGGGACAGGGGGCGCTAACTATGGCTACACCTTC.